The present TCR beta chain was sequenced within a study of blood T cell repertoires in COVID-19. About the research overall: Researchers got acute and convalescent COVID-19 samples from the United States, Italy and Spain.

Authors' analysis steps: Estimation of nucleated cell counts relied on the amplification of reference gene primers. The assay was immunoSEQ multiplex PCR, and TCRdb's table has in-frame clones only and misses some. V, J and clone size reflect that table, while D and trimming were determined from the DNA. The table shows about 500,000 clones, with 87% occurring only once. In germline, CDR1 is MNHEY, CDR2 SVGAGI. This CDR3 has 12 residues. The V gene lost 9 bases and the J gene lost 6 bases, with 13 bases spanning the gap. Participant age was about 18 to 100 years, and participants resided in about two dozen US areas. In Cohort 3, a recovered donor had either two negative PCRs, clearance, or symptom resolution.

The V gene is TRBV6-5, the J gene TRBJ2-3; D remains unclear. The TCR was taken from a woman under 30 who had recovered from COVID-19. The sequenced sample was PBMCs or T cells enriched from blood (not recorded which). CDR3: CARTLRKDTQYF. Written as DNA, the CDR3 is TGTGCCAGGACTCTCCGTAAGGATACGCAGTATTTT.